This entry concerns a single TCR beta chain. The data originate from a study of OX40 agonist ivuxolimab in advanced cancers. This CDR3 is built from 14 residues. Per germline, CDR1 SNHLY and CDR2 FYNNEI. Between the trimmed V and J ends, which lost 4 bases and 5 bases, there was a span of 12 bases. The table came from immunoSEQ multiplex PCR; TCRdb's copy has only in-frame clones and leaves some out. The data hold 60,000 to 75,000 clones, with more than 85% observed a single time. This receptor was taken from an adult with an advanced solid tumor such as melanoma, head and neck, liver or kidney cancer. The V and J genes are TRBV2 and TRBJ1-5; no firm D call. Sequences were derived from CD4+ or CD8+ T cells sorted from blood, sampled in a trial of the OX40 agonist ivuxolimab. This CDR3 reads CASSATTPDQPQHF. DNA for the CDR3: TGTGCCAGCAGTGCGACGACACCCGATCAGCCCCAGCATTTT.